This is a list of T cell receptor beta chains from one sample in a study of blood T cells in healthy people across ages. TCRdb independently ran MiXCR on the 5' RACE reads; one entry per CDR3 protein. Of 1.6 million or so distinct CDR3 sequences in the sample, roughly 32% were seen once. Sequencing input: blood. The receptors come from a woman between 25 and 40 years old in good health. Both conserved end residues are part of each CDR3. Fields, in order: V gene, D gene, J gene, clone size, CDR3 DNA, CDR3 protein. D genes are given only for firm matches. Rows may omit the clone size; those that give it use once, few, many or a size class.

v_call: TRBV28; d_call: NA; j_call: TRBJ1-5; clone_size: NA; cdr3_nt: TGTGCCAGCAGTTCAGGACAGAAGGAAAGCAATCAGCCCCAGCATTTT; cdr3_aa: CASSSGQKESNQPQHF
v_call: TRBV20-1; d_call: NA; j_call: TRBJ2-7; clone_size: few; cdr3_nt: TGCAGTGCTAGAACGTGGGAGTCGAGCTCCTACGAGCAGTACTTC; cdr3_aa: CSARTWESSSYEQYF
v_call: TRBV2; d_call: TRBD2; j_call: TRBJ2-5; clone_size: once; cdr3_nt: TGTGCCAGCAGTGATAGGGTAGCGGGGGCCGGGAGAGGAGAGACCCAGTACTTC; cdr3_aa: CASSDRVAGAGRGETQYF
v_call: TRBV7-8; d_call: NA; j_call: TRBJ1-3; clone_size: NA; cdr3_nt: TGTGCCAGCAGCCGGCCTGAGGGGGGTAACCCTGGAAACACCATATATTTT; cdr3_aa: CASSRPEGGNPGNTIYF
v_call: TRBV7-9; d_call: NA; j_call: TRBJ1-2; clone_size: few; cdr3_nt: TGTGCCAGCAGCTTAGTAGAACAGGGCTATGGCTACACCTTC; cdr3_aa: CASSLVEQGYGYTF
v_call: TRBV13; d_call: TRBD2; j_call: TRBJ2-3; clone_size: NA; cdr3_nt: TGTGCCAGCAGCACAACTCTAGCGGGGGCGAATACGCAGTATTTT; cdr3_aa: CASSTTLAGANTQYF
v_call: TRBV24-1; d_call: TRBD2; j_call: TRBJ2-7; clone_size: few; cdr3_nt: TGTGCCATCGGGACTAGCGACGAGCAGTACTTC; cdr3_aa: CAIGTSDEQYF
v_call: TRBV7-9; d_call: NA; j_call: TRBJ2-3; clone_size: NA; cdr3_nt: TGTGCCAGCAGCTTACTAGAGACAGATATGCAGTATTTT; cdr3_aa: CASSLLETDMQYF
v_call: TRBV25-1; d_call: NA; j_call: TRBJ2-1; clone_size: few; cdr3_nt: TGTGCCAGCAGTGAATTAGATAGGGACGGCAATGAGCAGTTCTTC; cdr3_aa: CASSELDRDGNEQFF
v_call: TRBV7-3; d_call: NA; j_call: TRBJ2-5; clone_size: NA; cdr3_nt: TGTGCCAGCAGCTCTTACCCTCTAGAGGGGGAGACCCAGTACTTC; cdr3_aa: CASSSYPLEGETQYF
v_call: TRBV28; d_call: NA; j_call: TRBJ2-7; clone_size: few; cdr3_nt: TGTGCCAGCAGTTCTCCGGCATATCCCTACGAGCAGTACTTC; cdr3_aa: CASSSPAYPYEQYF
v_call: TRBV5-1; d_call: NA; j_call: TRBJ1-6; clone_size: NA; cdr3_nt: TGCGCCAGCGCGGGGGGCGATGGCTGGCCGGATTCACCCCTCCACTTT; cdr3_aa: CASAGGDGWPDSPLHF
v_call: TRBV28; d_call: TRBD1; j_call: TRBJ1-2; clone_size: NA; cdr3_nt: TGTGCCAGCAGTTACCCGGACAGGGTTGCTGGCTACACCTTC; cdr3_aa: CASSYPDRVAGYTF
v_call: TRBV6-2/TRBV6-3; d_call: NA; j_call: TRBJ2-1; clone_size: NA; cdr3_nt: TGTGCCAGCAGTTACCCGGGAGTCTACAATGAGCAGTTCTTC; cdr3_aa: CASSYPGVYNEQFF
v_call: TRBV6-5; d_call: TRBD2; j_call: TRBJ2-1; clone_size: NA; cdr3_nt: TGTGCCAGCAGTTACAGGGAGTTAGCGGGGGGACTCTACAATGAGCAGTTCTTC; cdr3_aa: CASSYRELAGGLYNEQFF
v_call: TRBV6-5; d_call: NA; j_call: TRBJ2-1; clone_size: NA; cdr3_nt: TGTGCCAGCAGTTTAACAGGAGGGATCTACAATGAGCAGTTCTTC; cdr3_aa: CASSLTGGIYNEQFF
v_call: TRBV20-1; d_call: NA; j_call: TRBJ2-3; clone_size: few; cdr3_nt: TGCAGTGCCGGGATTCCCCCGACAGATACGCAGTATTTT; cdr3_aa: CSAGIPPTDTQYF
v_call: TRBV7-9; d_call: TRBD2; j_call: TRBJ2-3; clone_size: NA; cdr3_nt: TGTGCCAGCAGCGTCGGACTAGCGGGATTCGCAGATACGCAGTATTTT; cdr3_aa: CASSVGLAGFADTQYF
v_call: TRBV4-1; d_call: NA; j_call: TRBJ2-5; clone_size: few; cdr3_nt: TGCGCCAGCAGCCTCGGGACAGCGGGGCCAGAGACCCAGTACTTC; cdr3_aa: CASSLGTAGPETQYF
v_call: TRBV20-1; d_call: TRBD2; j_call: TRBJ2-7; clone_size: few; cdr3_nt: TGCAGTGCTAGAGATGGGACTAGCGGGAACCACGAGCAGTACTTC; cdr3_aa: CSARDGTSGNHEQYF
v_call: TRBV4-1; d_call: NA; j_call: TRBJ1-6; clone_size: NA; cdr3_nt: TGCGCCAGCAGCCCCAGGGCCGCTGAGGGTTCACCCCTCCACTTT; cdr3_aa: CASSPRAAEGSPLHF
v_call: TRBV6-6; d_call: NA; j_call: TRBJ2-7; clone_size: NA; cdr3_nt: TGTGCCAGCAGTTACTCGGCCAGGGCCCACGAGCAGTACTTC; cdr3_aa: CASSYSARAHEQYF
v_call: TRBV20-1; d_call: NA; j_call: TRBJ1-2; clone_size: NA; cdr3_nt: TGCAGTGCCAGGCGGTATGGCTACACCTTC; cdr3_aa: CSARRYGYTF
v_call: TRBV20-1; d_call: TRBD1; j_call: TRBJ2-3; clone_size: once; cdr3_nt: TGCAGTGCTAGAGTCTCGGGACAGGGACTTAATACGCAGTATTTT; cdr3_aa: CSARVSGQGLNTQYF
v_call: TRBV29-1; d_call: TRBD2; j_call: TRBJ2-7; clone_size: few; cdr3_nt: TGCAGCGTTATTCCGGGACTAGCCTCCTACGAGCAGTACTTC; cdr3_aa: CSVIPGLASYEQYF
v_call: TRBV4-2; d_call: TRBD1; j_call: TRBJ2-7; clone_size: NA; cdr3_nt: TGTGCCAGCAGCCGTAGGACAGGGGATTCCTACGAGCAGTACTTC; cdr3_aa: CASSRRTGDSYEQYF
v_call: TRBV28; d_call: NA; j_call: TRBJ2-1; clone_size: NA; cdr3_nt: TGTGCCAGCCGATCTGGGGGAGCCTCCTACAATGAGCAGTTCTTC; cdr3_aa: CASRSGGASYNEQFF
v_call: TRBV3-1; d_call: NA; j_call: TRBJ2-1; clone_size: few; cdr3_nt: TGTGCCAGCAGCCAAGAAGAAGGGAACAATGAGCAGTTCTTC; cdr3_aa: CASSQEEGNNEQFF
v_call: TRBV4-2; d_call: NA; j_call: TRBJ2-3; clone_size: NA; cdr3_nt: TGTGCCAGCAGCCAGTCTGCCGCGTGGACTCAGGAAACCACAGATACGCAGTATTTT; cdr3_aa: CASSQSAAWTQETTDTQYF
v_call: TRBV9; d_call: TRBD1; j_call: TRBJ1-4; clone_size: NA; cdr3_nt: TGTGCCAGCAGCGTTAGACAGGGAAATGAAAAACTGTTTTTT; cdr3_aa: CASSVRQGNEKLFF
v_call: TRBV6-5; d_call: TRBD2; j_call: TRBJ2-7; clone_size: few; cdr3_nt: TGTGCCAGCAGATCTAGCGGTACCTACGAGCAGTACTTC; cdr3_aa: CASRSSGTYEQYF